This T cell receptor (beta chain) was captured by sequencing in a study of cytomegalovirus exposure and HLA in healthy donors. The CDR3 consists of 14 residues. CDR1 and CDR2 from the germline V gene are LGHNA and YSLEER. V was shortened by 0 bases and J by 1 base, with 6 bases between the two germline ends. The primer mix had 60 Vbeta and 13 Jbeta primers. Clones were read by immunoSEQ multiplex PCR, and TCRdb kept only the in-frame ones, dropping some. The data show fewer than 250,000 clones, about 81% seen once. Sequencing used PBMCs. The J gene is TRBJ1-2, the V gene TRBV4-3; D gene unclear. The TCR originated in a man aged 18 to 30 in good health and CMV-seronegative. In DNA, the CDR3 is TGCGCCAGCAGCCAAGAAAGCTATAACTATGGCTACACCTTC. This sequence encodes CASSQESYNYGYTF.